This T cell receptor beta chain was profiled in a study of spatial heterogeneity in lung cancer. Study details: The donors, approximately 66 patients with untreated early-stage non-small cell lung cancer, provided the samples.

TCRdb called the 5' RACE reads again in MiXCR, with one record for every CDR3 protein. Among 35,000 to 45,000 distinct CDR3 sequences listed, just over 7.5% were seen once. This clonotype was found many times. Time point denoted: blood at routine non-recurrence follow-up after resection. CDR1 GTSNPN and CDR2 SVGIG come from the germline V gene (reference sequence). This CDR3 has 14 residues. V lost 3 bases and J 10 bases, leaving 19 bases between the germline ends. Sequenced here: PBMCs, sampled at follow-up. This sequence joins TRBV30 and TRBJ2-1; D may be TRBD1 (5 bases). This sequence originates from a male donor with early-stage non-small cell lung cancer. CDR3 region: CAWRKWGPVEEQFF. The CDR3 DNA sequence: TGTGCCTGGAGGAAGTGGGGCCCCGTAGAGGAGCAGTTCTTC.